Shown below are 30 T cell receptor beta chains from a single sample sequenced in a study of T cell repertoires in ileal Crohn's disease. The protocol was immunoSEQ multiplex PCR, while the TCRdb copy is restricted to in-frame clones and leaves out a portion. The sample contains roughly 5,800 clones, roughly 96% of which appear only once. Material: ileal tissue. Source of these receptors: an adult with Crohn's disease.

This chain uses TRBV6-6 with TRBJ1-4; D not resolved. The germline CDR1 and CDR2 sequences are MNHNY and SVGAGI (reference sequence). The length of the CDR3 is 13 residues. V was clipped by 0 bases and J by 16 bases, with 15 bases between them. CDR3 loop: CASSYSIGREPFF. The CDR3 DNA reads as TGTGCCAGCAGTTACTCCATCGGGAGGGAGCCGTTTTTT.

The chain employs TRBV28 and TRBJ2-7; 8 nucleotides align to TRBD1. CDR1 and CDR2 from the germline V gene are MDHEN and SYDVKM. The length of the CDR3 is 11 residues. The V gene end was trimmed by 6 bases and the J gene end by 6 bases; junction bases not matched to a gene: 1. CDR3 loop: CASSTGGEQYV. CDR3 DNA sequence: TGTGCCAGCAGCACAGGGGGCGAGCAGTACGTC.

The chain links TRBV25-1 to TRBJ1-1, with 11 bases fitting TRBD1. Germline trimming cut 2 bases from V and 4 bases from J; bases unmatched to any gene: 3. Looked up from germline, CDR1 is MGHDK and CDR2 is SYGVNS. The CDR3 runs to 15 residues. CDR3 bases: TGTGCCAGCAGTGAACCCGGGACAGGGGGCACTGAAGCTTTCTTT. It translates to CASSEPGTGGTEAFF.

The V gene is TRBV6-5, the J gene TRBJ2-3, with 11 bases aligning to TRBD2. The CDR3 covers 15 residues. Germline trimming cut 5 bases from V and 2 bases from J; bases unmatched to any gene: 3. Per the germline V gene, CDR1 is MNHEY and CDR2 is SVGAGI. The CDR3 region is CASSTSGGYTDTQYF. The CDR3 DNA is TGTGCCAGCAGTACTAGCGGGGGTTACACAGATACGCAGTATTTT.

The genes are TRBV10-3 and TRBJ2-7; no clear D gene. The V and J ends lost 5 bases and 2 bases respectively, with 10 bases between them. Germline CDR1 and CDR2: ENHRY and SYGVKD. The CDR3 is 13 amino acids. The CDR3 here is CAISTKQTYEQYF. In DNA, the CDR3 is TGTGCCATCAGTACGAAACAGACCTACGAGCAGTACTTC.

V and J are TRBV11-2 and TRBJ2-2; no firm D call. Germline V CDR1 and CDR2: SGHAT, FQNNGV. CDR3 length: 13 amino acids. Deletions cut 8 bases from V and 4 bases from J, with 11 bases between. For the CDR3, the DNA is TGTGCCAGCGGTATAGCTTTCACCGGGGAGCTGTTTTTT. This translates into CASGIAFTGELFF.

There are a few counts of this clone. V usage is TRBV5-1 and J usage is TRBJ2-1, with 9 bases fitting TRBD1. Germline CDR1 reads SGHRS; CDR2 reads YFSETQ. The CDR3 covers 12 residues. V trimming: 5 bases; J trimming: 10 bases; junction bases outside the gene matches: 4. The CDR3 protein is CASRVGTGEQFF. CDR3 in DNA: TGCGCCAGCAGGGTAGGGACAGGGGAGCAGTTCTTC.

V usage is TRBV6-5 and J usage is TRBJ1-1, with D hard to call. The CDR3 spans 14 residues. V lost 0 bases and J lost 1, with 6 bases in between. Germline V gene lookup returns CDR1 MNHEY and CDR2 SVGAGI. The DNA of the CDR3 is TGTGCCAGCAGTTACTCGGAGGGGAACACTGAAGCTTTCTTT. It is translated as CASSYSEGNTEAFF.

This clone appeared a single time. The chain employs TRBV2 and TRBJ1-2; 9 bases match TRBD1. The CDR3 consists of 14 residues. Germline CDR1 is SNHLY and CDR2 is FYNNEI. V shed 4 bases, J shed 4 bases, and the junction held 4 bases outside the gene matches. The CDR3 sequence: CASSAPDRGYGYTF. The DNA of the CDR3 is TGTGCCAGCAGTGCTCCGGACAGGGGCTATGGCTACACCTTC.

The chain joins TRBV6-4 to TRBJ2-3; D unresolved. The CDR3 spans 13 residues. The germline gives CDR1 MRHNA, CDR2 SNTAGT. V was cut by 3 bases and J by 7 bases, with 11 bases left in between. CDR3 sequence: CASSEEAANTQYF. CDR3 DNA sequence: TGTGCCAGCAGTGAAGAGGCCGCAAATACGCAGTATTTT.

This chain's CDR3 is CASSEGLAGGLEQFF. Here the CDR3 DNA reads TGTGCCAGCAGCGAAGGACTAGCGGGGGGGCTTGAGCAGTTCTTC. The chain is built from TRBV9 and TRBJ2-1, with 15 bases lining up with TRBD2. Trimming cost V 3 bases and J 9 bases; bases outside gene matches: 4. This CDR3 region has 15 residues. The germline gives CDR1 SGDLS, CDR2 YYNGEE.

The chain is built from TRBV28 and TRBJ1-4; D is undetermined. The CDR3 has 12 amino acids. Germline-derived CDR1 and CDR2 are MDHEN and SYDVKM. The ends were cut back, 5 bases at V and 11 bases at J, with 12 bases in the middle. CDR3: CASSQPLEKLFF. In nucleotides, the CDR3 is TGTGCCAGCAGTCAACCCTTAGAGAAACTGTTTTTT. Based on the CDR3 plus reference TRBV28 and TRBJ1-4, the full variable domain is DVKVTQSSRYLVKRTGEKVFLECVQDMDHENMFWYRQDPGLGLRLIYFSYDVKMKEKGDIPEGYSVSREKKERFSLILESASTNQTSMYLCASSQPLEKLFFGSGTQLSVL.

This chain uses TRBV7-2 with TRBJ2-3; possibly TRBD2 for D (5 bases). This CDR3 spans 16 amino acids. Trimming stripped 3 bases from V and 0 bases from J, with 13 bases between. CDR1 is SGHTA, CDR2 FQGNSA, per germline. The CDR3 region is CASSFGSGVSTDTQYF. CDR3 bases: TGTGCCAGCAGCTTTGGAAGCGGCGTTAGCACAGATACGCAGTATTTT.

The chain is built from TRBV11-2 and TRBJ1-3; the match to TRBD1 covers 8 bases. The germline V gene encodes CDR1 SGHAT and CDR2 FQNNGV. After removal of 5 bases from V and 3 bases from J, the junction contained 9 bases not matched to a gene. The length of the CDR3 is 16 residues. The CDR3 nucleotides are TGTGCCAGCAGCCCCCCGGCAGGGGGCTTTGGAAACACCATATATTTT. It specifies CASSPPAGGFGNTIYF.

The V call is TRBV18, the J call TRBJ1-5; the D is unclear. V was clipped by 2 bases and J by 4 bases, with 9 bases between them. The CDR3 covers 14 residues. Per the germline V gene, CDR1 is KGHSH and CDR2 is LQKENI. CDR3 coding DNA: TGTGCCAGCTCACCATGGAGTGAAAATCAGCCCCAGCATTTT. Protein sequence: CASSPWSENQPQHF.

This clone was recorded a few times. The V and J genes are TRBV10-3 and TRBJ1-4; the D gene is possibly TRBD1 (5 bases). CDR1 is ENHRY and CDR2 is SYGVKD in the germline V gene. V was cut by 7 bases and J by 8 bases, with 17 bases left in between. CDR3 length equals 14 residues. The chain's CDR3 is CAITRGGNTEKLFF. The DNA for the CDR3 is TGTGCCATCACGAGGGGAGGGAACACAGAAAAACTGTTTTTT.

This chain joins TRBV5-4 and TRBJ2-5; D unresolved. CDR1 is SGHNT, CDR2 YYREEE, per germline (reference sequence). The CDR3 sequence is 12 residues long. Trimming took off 0 bases at V and 5 bases at J, with 5 bases between the two ends. This CDR3 reads CASSLGQETQYF. The CDR3 bases are TGTGCCAGCAGCTTGGGGCAGGAGACCCAGTACTTC.

J is TRBJ2-7 and V is TRBV7-9, with D possibly being TRBD2 (6 bases). V dropped 5 bases and J dropped 3 bases, with 14 bases sitting between them. Germline CDR1 reads SEHNR; CDR2 reads FQNEAQ (reference sequence). The CDR3 runs to 14 residues. The CDR3: CASSPIGRNYEQYF. The DNA of the CDR3 is TGTGCCAGCAGCCCTATCGGGAGAAACTACGAGCAGTACTTC.

The chain recombines TRBV28 with TRBJ1-2, with D tentatively TRBD1 (5 bases). V was cut by 5 bases and J by 12 bases, with 19 bases left in between. The germline gives CDR1 MDHEN, CDR2 SYDVKM. The CDR3 covers 13 residues. The CDR3 nucleotides are TGTGCCAGCAGTCCAACCCGGGGGACGGGGGACACCTTC. Amino acid sequence: CASSPTRGTGDTF.

This chain joins TRBV27 and TRBJ1-6, with D perhaps matching TRBD1 (6 bases). This CDR3 comprises 16 residues. The V end was cut by 0 bases, the J end by 10 bases, with 16 bases between. Germline V gene lookup returns CDR1 MNHEY and CDR2 SMNVEV (reference sequence). The CDR3 region has the DNA TGTGCCAGCAGTTTATCTTCAGGGGTATCAGGATCACCCCTCCACTTT. It is translated as CASSLSSGVSGSPLHF.

The genes are TRBV10-3 and TRBJ2-3; 7 bases line up with TRBD2. Unmatched junction bases numbered 6, after V lost 6 bases and J lost 0 bases. The CDR3 has 15 residues. CDR1 and CDR2 (germline): ENHRY, SYGVKD. The CDR3 nucleotides read TGTGCCATCAGCCTGGGACTACTCAGCACAGATACGCAGTATTTT. Amino acid sequence: CAISLGLLSTDTQYF.

This rearrangement joins TRBV19 to TRBJ1-1, with 9 bases fitting TRBD1. V lost 3 bases, J lost 1 base, and 6 bases stayed unmatched. The CDR3 spans 16 residues. CDR1 is LNHDA and CDR2 is SQIVND in the germline V gene (reference sequence). CDR3 protein: CASSIGLTGGNTEAFF. In nucleotides, the CDR3 is TGTGCCAGTAGTATCGGTTTGACAGGGGGGAACACTGAAGCTTTCTTT.

The V and J genes are TRBV27 and TRBJ2-6; 7 bases agree with TRBD2. Germline assignment: CDR1 MNHEY and CDR2 SMNVEV (reference sequence). J lost 0 bases, V lost 5 bases, and 10 bases had no gene match. The CDR3 length is 18 residues. This CDR3 is CASSGRGGGYSGANVLTF. The DNA for the CDR3 is TGTGCCAGCAGTGGCAGAGGCGGGGGTTACTCTGGGGCCAACGTCCTGACTTTC.

The chain combines TRBV19 with TRBJ1-3; TRBD1 aligns across 7 bases. The CDR3 covers 15 residues. V lost 4 bases to trimming and J lost 3 bases; unmatched junction nucleotides: 6. CDR1 is LNHDA, CDR2 SQIVND, per germline (reference sequence). Here the CDR3 reads CASSNPTGFGNTIYF. The CDR3 DNA is TGTGCCAGTAGTAACCCGACAGGGTTTGGAAACACCATATATTTT.

This clone occurred once. The chain has TRBV27 and TRBJ1-2, with D tentatively TRBD1 (5 bases). Germline values: CDR1 MNHEY, CDR2 SMNVEV (reference sequence). With 1 base removed from V and 4 bases from J, the gap between germline ends came to 13 bases. The CDR3 consists of 15 residues. CDR3 amino acids: CASSLYPGLGYGYTF. CDR3 nucleotides: TGTGCCAGCAGTTTATATCCAGGGCTAGGCTATGGCTACACCTTC.

The chain carries TRBV20-1 and TRBJ1-2; D remains ambiguous. The CDR3 extends over 11 amino acids. V gave up 4 bases and J gave up 8 bases, with 11 bases separating them. The germline gives CDR1 DFQATT, CDR2 SNEGSKA (reference sequence). The CDR3 bases are TGCAGTGCTACTCGGCTGGAGGGCTACACCTTC. This translates into CSATRLEGYTF.

The chain is built from TRBV7-6 and TRBJ2-3; D uncertain. From germline, CDR1 is SGHVS and CDR2 FNYEAQ. Trimming took off 4 bases at V and 3 bases at J, with 2 bases between the two ends. This CDR3 has 11 amino acids. The CDR3 spells CASSSTDTQYF. CDR3 DNA: TGTGCCAGCAGCTCGACAGATACGCAGTATTTT.

The CDR3: CASSQDLWRDQYF. In nucleotides, the CDR3 is TGTGCCAGCAGCCAAGATTTGTGGCGGGACCAGTACTTC. V and J are TRBV14 and TRBJ2-5, with D perhaps TRBD2 (6 bases). This CDR3 is 13 amino acids long. Germline lookup yields CDR1 SGHDN and CDR2 FVKESK. V gave up 0 bases and J gave up 10 bases, with 12 bases separating them.

V gene TRBV2 combines with J gene TRBJ1-2; TRBD1 agrees at 7 bases. Trimming took 8 bases from V and 5 from J; bases not matched to a gene: 5. The CDR3 is 12 residues long. Germline V gene sequence: CDR1 SNHLY, CDR2 FYNNEI. The CDR3 nucleotides read TGTGCCAGCGGCCTCAGGGGGTATGGCTACACCTTC. Translating it yields CASGLRGYGYTF.

This rearrangement joins TRBV30 to TRBJ2-1; weak D call: TRBD2 (6 bases). The CDR3 spans 15 residues. Germline V gives CDR1 GTSNPN, CDR2 SVGIG (reference sequence). Trimming stripped 3 bases from V and 0 bases from J, with 12 bases between. As DNA, the CDR3 is TGTGCCTGGAGATCGGACTACCTCTCCTACAATGAGCAGTTCTTC. This encodes CAWRSDYLSYNEQFF.